This TCR beta chain stems from a study of cytomegalovirus exposure and HLA in healthy donors (dated by TCRdb to about 2017). Regarding the study in general: The approximately 710 repertoires of the first cohort and the 120 or so validation repertoires were produced on the same platform, according to a later analysis. The study aimed to test whether signatures of past pathogen exposure could be identified by cataloging public T cell receptors. Besides the first cohort of hundreds of subjects, a separate validation cohort made up of roughly 130 different subjects was used. The study combined high-throughput TCR immunosequencing, statistical association of individual TCRs with disease status, and machine learning to predict cytomegalovirus infection status. What the work shows at the level of the full study, not this receptor alone: Across donors, most TCR sequences were observed very rarely, whereas some public TCRs were present in many individuals. A few of the identified cytomegalovirus-associated TCR beta chains were confirmed in vitro to be specific for cytomegalovirus antigens. In both the original and validation cohorts, the classifier was reported to diagnose cytomegalovirus status with high specificity and sensitivity. A total of 164 TCR beta chains were listed by the study as associated with cytomegalovirus. In a later analysis, TCRs clustered in the first cohort were found to also tend to co-occur in the approximately 110 validation repertoires, with approximately 94% of cluster scores above 0. The validation cohort had no HLA typing available for a later analysis, so co-occurrence within that cohort was assessed over all 120 or so repertoires. The authors suggested that the approach could potentially be generalized to other disease states and immunological phenotypes.

This clone was seen a single time. Its specific antigen is unknown. The record has no base qualities; no much larger clone is one base away. Library generation was performed with the immunoSEQ multiplex PCR assay. Turning to the authors' computational methods: A statistical classification framework was built for diagnosing cytomegalovirus status from the catalog of TCR beta chain sequences. TCRdb retrieved this table from immuneACCESS and kept in-frame rearrangements only. Not all clones are present; in checked studies, unresolved V genes account for under half, and no reason is known for the remainder. That table is the source of V, J and clone size, and D and trimming were worked out from the DNA. The sample table shows 150,000 to 200,000 clones, and about 81% are seen once. Of the sample, 1% to 1.5% falls within the top ten clones. The donors belonged to the validation cohort of about 120 subjects, which was separate from the approximately 700-subject first cohort.

Sequences GTSNPN (CDR1) and SVGIG (CDR2) are obtained from the germline V gene (reference sequence). Inclusive of the bounding cysteine and phenylalanine, the CDR3 is 14 residues long. The sequence is cut down to CDR3 DNA, 42 bases in frame from base 1. Relative to germline, V is missing 2 bases and J is missing 10 bases, with 12 bases of the junction outside any gene match. The rearrangement joined TRBV30 to TRBJ1-1; the central 8 bases match TRBD1. The specimen was PBMCs. The sequence derives from a young woman in good health and CMV-seronegative. The sequenced DNA: TGTGCCTGGAGTACCTACGCACAGGGGGGGACAGCTTTCTTT. Its translation reads: CAWSTYAQGGTAFF.